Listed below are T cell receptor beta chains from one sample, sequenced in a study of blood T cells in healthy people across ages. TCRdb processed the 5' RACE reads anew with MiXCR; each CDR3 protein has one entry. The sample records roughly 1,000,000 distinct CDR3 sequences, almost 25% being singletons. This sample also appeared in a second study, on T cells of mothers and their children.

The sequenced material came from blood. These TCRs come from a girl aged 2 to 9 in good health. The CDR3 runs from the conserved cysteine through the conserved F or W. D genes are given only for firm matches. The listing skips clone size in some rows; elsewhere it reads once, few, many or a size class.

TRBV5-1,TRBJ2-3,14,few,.,TGCGCCAGCGCGGTCTCCGGAATTCCAGATACGCAGTATTTT,CASAVSGIPDTQYF
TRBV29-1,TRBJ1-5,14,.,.,TGCAGCGTTGAGGGCAGGGGACGCAATCAGCCCCAGCATTTT,CSVEGRGRNQPQHF
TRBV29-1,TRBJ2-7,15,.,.,TGCAGCGTTGCCCTAAGGACGGCGAGTTCCTACGAGCAGTACTTC,CSVALRTASSYEQYF
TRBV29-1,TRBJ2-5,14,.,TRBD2,TGCAGCGTTGAAGTCGGGAGGCCCCAAGAGACCCAGTACTTC,CSVEVGRPQETQYF
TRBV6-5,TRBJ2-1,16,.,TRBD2,TGTGCCAGCAGTTACTCGAAACTAGCGGGATTCAATGAGCAGTTCTTC,CASSYSKLAGFNEQFF
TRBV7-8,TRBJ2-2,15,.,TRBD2,TGTGCCAGCAGCTTGGAGGGGAGGGAAGCCGGGGAGCTGTTTTTT,CASSLEGREAGELFF
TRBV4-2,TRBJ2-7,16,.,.,TGTGCCAGCAGCCTTGAAGGACGCCAGGCCTCCTACGAGCAGTACTTC,CASSLEGRQASYEQYF
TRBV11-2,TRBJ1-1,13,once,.,TGTGCCAGCAGCCCCTGGGTGGGCGCTGAAGCTTTCTTT,CASSPWVGAEAFF
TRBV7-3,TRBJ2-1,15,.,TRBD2,TGTGCCAGCACCCCTACTAGCGCCACCTACAATGAGCAGTTCTTC,CASTPTSATYNEQFF
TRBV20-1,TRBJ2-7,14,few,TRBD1,TGCAGTGCTAACCGGGACAGAGGTATCTACGAGCAGTACTTC,CSANRDRGIYEQYF
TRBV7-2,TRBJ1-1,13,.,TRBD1,TGTGCCAGCAGTCACACACAGGGGTTTGAAGCTTTCTTT,CASSHTQGFEAFF
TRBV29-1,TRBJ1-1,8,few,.,TGCAGTGCGGGTGAAGCTTTCTTT,CSAGEAFF
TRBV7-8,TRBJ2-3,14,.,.,TGTGCCAGCAGCTTAAAGGGGAGCACAGATACGCAGTATTTT,CASSLKGSTDTQYF
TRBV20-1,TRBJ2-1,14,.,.,TGCAGTGCTAGAGCTCCTCCACCCTCCAATGAGCAGTTCTTC,CSARAPPPSNEQFF
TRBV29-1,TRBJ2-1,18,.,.,TGCAGCGTTGAAGGCCCCACAAGGGGGAGTTATCCGTACAATGAGCAGTTCTTC,CSVEGPTRGSYPYNEQFF
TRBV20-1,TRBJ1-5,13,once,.,TGCAGTGCTGAAGCAGGGATTTATCAGCCCCAGCATTTT,CSAEAGIYQPQHF